The present TCR beta chain was sequenced within a study of blood T cell repertoires in COVID-19. Germline V CDR1 and CDR2: LNHNV, YYDKDF (reference sequence). V lost 0 bases, J lost 6 bases, and 8 bases stayed unmatched. This CDR3 has 16 amino acids. Only in-frame clones appear in the TCRdb table, and some are missing; sequencing was by immunoSEQ multiplex PCR. This table holds around 100,000 clones, around 85% found once. Sequenced material: peripheral blood. The rearrangement links TRBV15 to TRBJ2-7, with 10 nucleotides matching TRBD2. The sequence was collected from a woman in her 70s with active or convalescent COVID-19. The CDR3 protein is CATSREPLAGASEQYF. CDR3 DNA sequence: TGTGCCACCAGCAGAGAACCCCTAGCGGGAGCTAGCGAGCAGTACTTC.